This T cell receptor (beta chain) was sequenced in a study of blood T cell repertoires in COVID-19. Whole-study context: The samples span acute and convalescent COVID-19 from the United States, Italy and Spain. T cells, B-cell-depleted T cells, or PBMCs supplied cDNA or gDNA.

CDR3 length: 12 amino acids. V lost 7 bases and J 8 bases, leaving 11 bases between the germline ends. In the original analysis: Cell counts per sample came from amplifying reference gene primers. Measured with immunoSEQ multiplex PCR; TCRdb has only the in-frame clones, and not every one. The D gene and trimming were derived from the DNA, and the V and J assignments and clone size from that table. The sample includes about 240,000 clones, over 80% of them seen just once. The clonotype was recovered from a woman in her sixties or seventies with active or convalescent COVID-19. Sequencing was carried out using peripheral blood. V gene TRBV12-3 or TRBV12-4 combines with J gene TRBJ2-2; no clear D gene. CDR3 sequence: CASTPVIGELFF. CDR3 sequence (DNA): TGTGCCAGCACCCCTGTAATAGGGGAGCTGTTTTTT.